A selection of T cell receptor beta chains follows, all from one sample in a study of shared clonotypes between healthy human individuals. The method was immunoSEQ multiplex PCR; TCRdb's version includes in-frame clones alone and lacks a portion of them. The data contain some 600,000 clones, 95% to 96% of them singletons. Sequencing used naive CD8+ T cells sorted from blood. These receptor sequences come from a woman under 40 in good health. Both conserved end residues are part of each CDR3. A D gene is named only where the DNA matches it firmly. The size field is filled for only some rows; it gives once, few, many or a size class.

>.|TRBV9|TRBD2|TRBJ2-5
TGTGCCAGCAGCGCTGGGACTACAACGTACCAAGAGACCCAGTACTTC
CASSAGTTTYQETQYF
>.|TRBV5-6|.|TRBJ2-2
TGTGCCAGCAGCTCTCCCCGAAGCGGGAACACCGGGGAGCTGTTTTTT
CASSSPRSGNTGELFF
>.|TRBV4-1|TRBD2|TRBJ2-7
TGCGCCAGCAGCCGCCATAGCGGGAGGGCCAACGAGCAGTACTTC
CASSRHSGRANEQYF
>.|TRBV7-9|TRBD1|TRBJ2-2
TGTGCCAGCAGCCTACAGGGGGGAGGCACCGGGGAGCTGTTTTTT
CASSLQGGGTGELFF
>.|TRBV7-2|TRBD2|TRBJ2-1
TGTGCCAGCAGCACTTTAGCGGGAGGGTCGTCCAATGAGCAGTTCTTC
CASSTLAGGSSNEQFF
>.|TRBV28|TRBD2|TRBJ2-7
TGTGCCAGCCGACCGGGACTAGCGGGATGGGACTCCTACGAGCAGTACTTC
CASRPGLAGWDSYEQYF
>once|TRBV7-9|.|TRBJ2-7
TGTGCCAGCAGCCCGATTGGTGGCGCCAGCTCCTACGAGCAGTACTTC
CASSPIGGASSYEQYF
>.|TRBV13|TRBD1|TRBJ2-1
TGTGCCAGCAGCCCCATCCTGATAGGGGGCCTCGGTGAGCAGTTCTTC
CASSPILIGGLGEQFF
>.|TRBV29-1|.|TRBJ2-7
TGCAGCGTGAACCGGGACAACACCTACGAGCAGTACTTC
CSVNRDNTYEQYF
>.|TRBV27|TRBD2|TRBJ2-1
TGTGCCAGCACACTAGCGGGAACAAGCAATGAGCAGTTCTTC
CASTLAGTSNEQFF
>.|TRBV28|TRBD2|TRBJ2-3
TGTGCCAGCTCCTACGGGACTAGCGGGGATACGCAGTATTTT
CASSYGTSGDTQYF
>.|TRBV15|.|TRBJ1-1
TGTGCCACCAGCAGAGACCGGTGGACTGAAGCTTTCTTT
CATSRDRWTEAFF
>.|TRBV10-1|TRBD2|TRBJ2-7
TGCGCCAGCAGTGGACTAGCGGGAGTCAACGAGCAGTACTTC
CASSGLAGVNEQYF
>.|TRBV5-4|TRBD2|TRBJ2-1
TGTGCCAGCAGCTTGGCGCCTAGCGGAGCTGAGCAGTTCTTC
CASSLAPSGAEQFF
>.|TRBV27|.|TRBJ1-5
TGTGCCAGCAGTCCGGGGACATCCGACAATCAGCCCCAGCATTTT
CASSPGTSDNQPQHF
>.|TRBV2|TRBD2|TRBJ2-2
TGTGCCAGCAGTGTAGGGACTACAACCTTCGCGGAGCTGTTTTTT
CASSVGTTTFAELFF
>.|TRBV5-1|TRBD1|TRBJ2-6
TGCGCCAGCAGCTTGGGTCCGGACAGGGGGTTCCTCTCTGGGGCCAACGTCCTGACTTTC
CASSLGPDRGFLSGANVLTF
>.|TRBV7-9|TRBD2|TRBJ2-3
TGTGCCAGCAGGAGCGGGAGATTCCCAGATACGCAGTATTTT
CASRSGRFPDTQYF
>.|TRBV28|.|TRBJ2-7
TGTGCCACGGGCTTGACAGGAGTCTACGAGCAGTACTTC
CATGLTGVYEQYF
>.|TRBV6-1|.|TRBJ2-5
TGTGCCAGCAGTGAAGCGTTTGTGGGGTTAGGGGGAGAGACCCAGTACTTC
CASSEAFVGLGGETQYF
>.|TRBV11-2|TRBD1|TRBJ2-5
TGTGCCAGCAGCTCCCACCGGGACAGGGGTCCAGAGACCCAGTACTTC
CASSSHRDRGPETQYF
>.|TRBV27|.|TRBJ1-1
TGTGCCAGCGGGAGGGGTGGGGTGAGTGAAGCTTTCTTT
CASGRGGVSEAFF
>.|TRBV2|.|TRBJ2-1
TGTGCCAGCAGTGAATGGGTCCCCGAGAGCTCCTACAATGAGCAGTTCTTC
CASSEWVPESSYNEQFF
>.|TRBV7-9|.|TRBJ2-1
TGTGCCAGCCGAGCGCCAAGCTCCTACAATGAGCAGTTCTTC
CASRAPSSYNEQFF
>.|TRBV9|.|TRBJ2-7
TGTGCCAGCAGCGTAGGCCCCGGGACACCAAACTACGAGCAGTACTTC
CASSVGPGTPNYEQYF
>.|TRBV5-4|.|TRBJ2-5
TGTGCCAGCAGAGAGGGACATCAAGAGACCCAGTACTTC
CASREGHQETQYF
>.|TRBV7-8|.|TRBJ2-7
TGTGCCAGCAGCTTAGCCGACCGATACTCCTACGAGCAGTACTTC
CASSLADRYSYEQYF
>.|TRBV2|.|TRBJ2-3
TGTGCCAGCAGTGACCCAGGAGCGCCCACTAGCACAGATACGCAGTATTTT
CASSDPGAPTSTDTQYF
>.|TRBV6-5|TRBD1|TRBJ2-5
TGTGCCAGCAAGACCGAGACAGGGCACCAAGAGACCCAGTACTTC
CASKTETGHQETQYF
>.|TRBV5-6|.|TRBJ2-7
TGTGCCAGCAGCTTGAATCAGTTCTACGAGCAGTACTTC
CASSLNQFYEQYF
>.|TRBV13|TRBD2|TRBJ2-1
TGTGCCAGCAGCTTAGGCCTAGCGGGGGCCTACAATGAGCAGTTCTTC
CASSLGLAGAYNEQFF